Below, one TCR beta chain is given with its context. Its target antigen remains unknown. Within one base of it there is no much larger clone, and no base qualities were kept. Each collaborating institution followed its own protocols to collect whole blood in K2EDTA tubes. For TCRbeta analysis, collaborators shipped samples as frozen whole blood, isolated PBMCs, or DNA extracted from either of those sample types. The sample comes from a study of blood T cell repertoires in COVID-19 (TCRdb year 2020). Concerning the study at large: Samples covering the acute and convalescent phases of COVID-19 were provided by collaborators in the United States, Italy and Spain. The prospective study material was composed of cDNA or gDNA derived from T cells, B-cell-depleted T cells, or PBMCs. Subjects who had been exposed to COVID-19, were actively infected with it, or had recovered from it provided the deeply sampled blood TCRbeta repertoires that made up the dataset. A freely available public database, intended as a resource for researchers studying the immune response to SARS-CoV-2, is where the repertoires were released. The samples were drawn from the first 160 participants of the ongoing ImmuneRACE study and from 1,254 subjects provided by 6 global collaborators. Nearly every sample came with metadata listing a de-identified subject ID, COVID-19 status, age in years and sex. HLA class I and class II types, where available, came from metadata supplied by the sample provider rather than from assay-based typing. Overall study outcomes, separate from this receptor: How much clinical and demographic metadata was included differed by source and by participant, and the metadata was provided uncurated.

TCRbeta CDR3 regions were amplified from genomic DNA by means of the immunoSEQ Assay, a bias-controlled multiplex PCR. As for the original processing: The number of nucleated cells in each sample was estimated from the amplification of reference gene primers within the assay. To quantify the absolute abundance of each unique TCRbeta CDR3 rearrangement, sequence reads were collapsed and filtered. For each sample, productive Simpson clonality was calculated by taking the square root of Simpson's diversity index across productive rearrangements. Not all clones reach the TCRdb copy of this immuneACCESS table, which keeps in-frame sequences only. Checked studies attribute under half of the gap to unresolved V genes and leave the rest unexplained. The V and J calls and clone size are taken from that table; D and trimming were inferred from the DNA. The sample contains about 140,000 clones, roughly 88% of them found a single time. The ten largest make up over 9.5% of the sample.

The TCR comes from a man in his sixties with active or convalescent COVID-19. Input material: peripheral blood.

In nucleotide form, the sequence is TGTGCCAGCAGTTTAGGGTGGGGACAGGGGGCGAGGAACACTGAAGCTTTCTTT. Protein translation: CASSLGWGQGARNTEAFF. The receptor chain draws on TRBV27 and TRBJ1-1; 12 nucleotides in the junction match TRBD1. The germline V gene (reference sequence) specifies MNHEY as CDR1 and SMNVEV as CDR2. The germline V end is reduced by 2 bases and the J end by 1 base; junction bases left unmatched: 8. Including the terminal cysteine and phenylalanine, the CDR3 comprises 18 residues. Only the CDR3 DNA stays, 54 bases, in frame from base 1.